Listed below are T cell receptor beta chains from one sample, sequenced in a study of OX40 agonist ivuxolimab in advanced cancers. Data came from immunoSEQ multiplex PCR; TCRdb stores just in-frame clones and leaves some out. The table shows 45,000 to 65,000 clones, with 87% occurring only once. The input for sequencing was CD4+ or CD8+ T cells sorted from blood, taken in a trial of the OX40 agonist ivuxolimab. The receptors shown here come from an adult with an advanced solid tumor such as melanoma, head and neck, liver or kidney cancer. CDR3s include the opening cysteine and the closing phenylalanine or tryptophan. Fields, in order: V gene, clone size, J gene, D gene, CDR3 DNA, CDR3 protein. The D gene is left open where the match is weak. Expanded clones are given a class, and other clones once, few, many or no size at all.

TRBV7-2	NA	TRBJ2-5	TRBD1	TGTGCCAGCAGCTCTCAGGGACCGGACAGGGAGACCCAGTACTTC	CASSSQGPDRETQYF
TRBV2	once	TRBJ1-2	NA	TGTGCCAGCGGCTCACTATTTGGCTACACCTTC	CASGSLFGYTF
TRBV9	NA	TRBJ2-6	NA	TGTGCCAGCCGCAGGGACTCTGGGGCCAACGTCCTGGCTTTC	CASRRDSGANVLAF
TRBV6-5	NA	TRBJ1-4	NA	TGTGCCAGCAGTTACGACGGCGCAACTAATGAAAAACTGTTTTTT	CASSYDGATNEKLFF
TRBV7-8	NA	TRBJ2-6	NA	TGTGCCAGCAGCTTGTCTTCTGGGGCCAACGTCCTGACTTTC	CASSLSSGANVLTF
TRBV28	NA	TRBJ1-1	NA	TGTGCCAGCAGCCTTACAGCGGGGAACACTGAAGCTTTCTTT	CASSLTAGNTEAFF
TRBV9	once	TRBJ1-2	NA	TGTGCCAGCAGCGTAGCTACGGCAAGACTCTATGGCTACACCTTC	CASSVATARLYGYTF
TRBV9	NA	TRBJ2-2	TRBD1	TGTGCCAGCACCGTCGGACAGGAGAACACCGGGGAGCTGTTTTTT	CASTVGQENTGELFF
TRBV2	NA	TRBJ2-1	NA	TGTGCCAGCAGTGAGACTACCTTCGGGAGTCTGATGTCCTATGAGCAGTTCTTC	CASSETTFGSLMSYEQFF
TRBV28	NA	TRBJ1-2	TRBD1	TGTGCCAGCAGTTTTAACAGGGGCTATGGCTACACCTTC	CASSFNRGYGYTF
TRBV4-1	NA	TRBJ2-3	NA	TGCGCCAGCAGCCAAGATTCGGGGACTTACACAGATACGCAGTATTTT	CASSQDSGTYTDTQYF
TRBV7-2	NA	TRBJ2-3	TRBD2	TGTGCCAGCAGCTTAGGGGGACTAGCGGGCACAGATACGCAGTATTTT	CASSLGGLAGTDTQYF
TRBV30	NA	TRBJ2-1	NA	TGTGCCTGGATAGAGGTTCTTGTAAATGAGCAGTTCTTC	CAWIEVLVNEQFF
TRBV15	NA	TRBJ2-7	TRBD1	TGTGCCACCAGCAGAGATCAGGGGGCTGGTGAGCAGTACTTC	CATSRDQGAGEQYF
TRBV7-2	NA	TRBJ1-2	NA	TGTGCCAGCACCCTATTCGGGAGACAAGTCACTAACTATGGCTACACCTTC	CASTLFGRQVTNYGYTF
TRBV30	NA	TRBJ2-6	NA	TGTGCCTGGAGTGGAAAGGGGACCGGGGCCAACGTCCTGACTTTC	CAWSGKGTGANVLTF
TRBV7-9	NA	TRBJ2-3	NA	TGTGCCAGCAGCTTAGAAGGACTCACAGATACGCAGTATTTT	CASSLEGLTDTQYF
TRBV28	NA	TRBJ2-5	NA	TGTGCCAGCAGCCCCCCGACGGTCCAAGAGACCCAGTACTTC	CASSPPTVQETQYF
TRBV28	NA	TRBJ1-1	NA	TGTGCCAGCAGGGAGACGCAGGTTATGAGGACTGAAGCTTTCTTT	CASRETQVMRTEAFF
TRBV7-8	NA	TRBJ2-1	NA	TGTGCCAGCAGCTTAGATGACAATGAGCAGTTCTTC	CASSLDDNEQFF
TRBV7-2	NA	TRBJ1-1	NA	TGTGCCAGCAGCTTTGCAGGGCCGAACACTGAAGCTTTCTTT	CASSFAGPNTEAFF
TRBV6-6	NA	TRBJ2-5	TRBD1	TGTGCCAGCAGCACCGGGACAGCCTTTGGGACCCAGTACTTC	CASSTGTAFGTQYF
TRBV18	NA	TRBJ2-1	NA	TGTGCCAGCTCACCGACTGTGGGGTCCTACAATGAGCAGTTCTTC	CASSPTVGSYNEQFF
TRBV28	once	TRBJ2-7	NA	TGTGCCAGCAGCTTACCTTCTAGGGGCAACAGCTACGAGCAGTACTTC	CASSLPSRGNSYEQYF
TRBV6-6	NA	TRBJ1-6	TRBD1	TGTGCCAGCAGTGGGACAGCTAATTCACCCCTCCACTTT	CASSGTANSPLHF
TRBV10-2	NA	TRBJ1-2	NA	TGCGCCAGCACCCAAGGGGCATCCCGCGGGGCTAACTATGGCTACACCTTC	CASTQGASRGANYGYTF
TRBV7-9	NA	TRBJ1-3	TRBD1	TGTGCCAGCAGCCCCCCTTTTCGACAGGGGAGAAACACCATATATTTT	CASSPPFRQGRNTIYF
TRBV19	NA	TRBJ1-4	NA	TGTGCCAGCCTTTCCCCCGGGGGGGGGAATGAAAAACTGTTTTTT	CASLSPGGGNEKLFF
TRBV13	NA	TRBJ2-2	NA	TGTGCCAGCACCAGAGGAGGGGCGAACACCGGGGAGCTGTTTTTT	CASTRGGANTGELFF
TRBV2	NA	TRBJ2-5	TRBD1	TGTGCCAACAAACAGGGGGCAGAGGAGACCCAGTACTTC	CANKQGAEETQYF
TRBV19	NA	TRBJ2-1	TRBD2	TGTGCCAGTAGTTCGGGACTAGCGGGAGGGCCTGCTTCCTACAATGAGCAGTTCTTC	CASSSGLAGGPASYNEQFF
TRBV6-5	NA	TRBJ2-5	TRBD1	TGTGCCAGCAGTCAGGGGGTGTTAGAGACCCAGTACTTC	CASSQGVLETQYF
TRBV6-6	NA	TRBJ2-4	NA	TGTGCCAGCAGTTCGGTCGGTCGAGACATTCAGTACTTC	CASSSVGRDIQYF
TRBV7-6	NA	TRBJ2-2	NA	TGTGCCAGCAGCTTAGTAGGGCAGGGGAACGCCGGGGAGCTGTTTTTT	CASSLVGQGNAGELFF
TRBV7-8	NA	TRBJ2-2	NA	TGTGCCAGCAGCTTAAACACCGGGGAGCTGTTTTTT	CASSLNTGELFF
TRBV18	NA	TRBJ1-2	NA	TGTGCCAGCTCACCACTCCGCGACAGCGTCCCTGGGGTGGGCGGCTACACCTTC	CASSPLRDSVPGVGGYTF